This T cell receptor (beta chain) was documented in a study of T-cell reconstitution after alpha-beta-depleted transplantation in children. Overall study results and limits: Some patients showed high day-60 TCRbeta diversity, which derived from surviving recipient T cells and thymic progenitors. The study reportedly traced alpha-beta T cells about two months after transplant to several hundred expanded graft clones.

About this clonotype: Its cognate antigen is unknown.

Per germline, CDR1 SGHRS and CDR2 YFSETQ. CDR3 length: 15 residues. V was shortened by 0 bases and J by 1 base, with 8 bases between the two germline ends. Unique molecular identifiers were used in preparing the TCRbeta library. TCRdb reprocessed the PCR reads with MiXCR, giving one entry per CDR3 protein. Of about 510,000 distinct CDR3 sequences in the sample, 11% were seen once. Specimen: PBMCs, mostly from graft donor cells, collected 180 days after TCRalphabeta/CD19-depleted stem cell transplant. The sequence came from a female patient between 2 and 15 years old who had a stem cell transplant for aplastic anemia, so the T cells may come from the graft donor. J is TRBJ1-5 and V is TRBV5-1; D is unclear. The CDR3 reads CASSLEQGSNQPQHF. The CDR3 region has the DNA TGCGCCAGCAGCTTGGAGCAAGGAAGCAATCAGCCCCAGCATTTT.